This T cell receptor beta chain was captured in a study of cytomegalovirus exposure and HLA in healthy donors. This PCR relied on a set of 60 Vbeta primers and 13 Jbeta primers. TCRdb keeps only in-frame clones here, not all; method: immunoSEQ multiplex PCR. The data hold some 150,000 clones, with more than 60% observed a single time. The CDR3 has 16 amino acids. Germline V gene data show CDR1 as MNHEY and CDR2 as SVGAGI. Trimming pared 2 bases from V and 4 bases from J, leaving 17 bases between. The source material was PBMCs. This receptor was taken from a male donor in good health and CMV-seronegative. The chain uses TRBV6-5 and TRBJ2-5, with a weak D call TRBD2 (7 bases). The DNA for the CDR3 is TGTGCCAGCAGTTACACCCTTTTCGGGGGGCCAGAGACCCAGTACTTC. It is translated as CASSYTLFGGPETQYF.